Following are 30 T cell receptor beta chains from one sample sequenced in a study of PD-1 blockade in classical Hodgkin lymphoma. The table came from immunoSEQ multiplex PCR; TCRdb's copy has only in-frame clones and leaves some out. In the table there are 25,000 to 35,000 clones, approximately 81% of which are singletons. Time point in this sample: cycle 4 day 1 (C4D1), after five to seven weeks of nivolumab. Each patient relapsed following autologous stem cell transplantation, and prior brentuximab vedotin exposure differed. Thawed PBMCs were the source of CD4+ T cells, purified by magnetic negative selection. The sequenced sample was CD4+ T cells from blood, obtained before the fourth cycle of nivolumab. The source is a human donor with classical Hodgkin lymphoma.

This rearrangement joins TRBV5-1 to TRBJ2-7; D is unclear. Germline CDR1 reads SGHRS; CDR2 reads YFSETQ. Trimming removed 0 bases at V and 0 bases at J, with 7 bases between. The CDR3 loop spans 14 amino acids. CDR3 nucleotides: TGCGCCAGCAGCTTGGAATCGGTCTCCTACGAGCAGTACTTC. Translated, it gives CASSLESVSYEQYF.

A single count supports this clone. The rearrangement joins TRBV5-1 to TRBJ2-5; D is unresolved. Germline values: CDR1 SGHRS, CDR2 YFSETQ. V was shortened by 0 bases and J by 3 bases, with 12 bases between the two germline ends. The CDR3 runs 15 residues. The CDR3 nucleotides are TGCGCCAGCAGCTTGGTAGACCGGCCGAAAGAGACCCAGTACTTC. Its translation: CASSLVDRPKETQYF. Supplemented by reference TRBV5-1 and TRBJ2-5, the full variable domain reads KAGVTQTPRYLIKTRGQQVTLSCSPISGHRSVSWYQQTPGQGLQFLFEYFSETQRNKGNFPGRFSGRQFSNSRSEMNVSTLELGDSALYLCASSLVDRPKETQYFGPGTRLLVL.

The V call is TRBV28, the J call TRBJ2-7, with D unresolved. Looked up from germline, CDR1 is MDHEN and CDR2 is SYDVKM. This CDR3 spans 18 amino acids. V lost 2 bases, J lost 3 bases, and 23 bases lay in between. Written as DNA, the CDR3 is TGTGCCAGCAGTTTAGCCCCTGGGCTAGGAGCCCTCGGCTACGAGCAGTACTTC. Its protein product is CASSLAPGLGALGYEQYF.

The rearrangement uses TRBV29-1 and TRBJ2-7; 10 nucleotides line up with TRBD1. Germline V gives CDR1 SQVTM, CDR2 ANQGSEA. The CDR3 totals 13 residues. V lost 7 bases, J lost 3 bases, and 6 bases stayed unmatched. CDR3 protein: CSAGQGFGYEQYF. The CDR3 bases are TGCAGCGCGGGACAGGGGTTTGGCTACGAGCAGTACTTC.

V and J are TRBV7-3 and TRBJ2-6, with 9 bases matching TRBD1. The germline CDR1 and CDR2 sequences are SGHTA and FQGTGA. This CDR3 spans 18 amino acids. Trimming at V came to 2 bases and at J to 4 bases, leaving 9 bases not matched to a gene. For the CDR3, the DNA is TGTGCCAGCAGCTTATTCTCACAGGGGGCGCAAGGGGCCAACGTCCTGACTTTC. It encodes CASSLFSQGAQGANVLTF.

This rearrangement joins TRBV5-1 to TRBJ2-2, with 10 bases lining up with TRBD2. The germline CDR1 and CDR2 sequences are SGHRS and YFSETQ. CDR3 length: 16 residues. Losses at the gene ends were 1 base for V and 4 bases for J; bases not matched to a gene: 4. The CDR3 DNA follows: TGCGCCAGCAGCTTGTTGGCTAGCGGGGGCACCGGGGAGCTGTTTTTT. It encodes CASSLLASGGTGELFF.

V and J are TRBV4-1 and TRBJ2-5; TRBD1 aligns across 8 bases. The germline gives CDR1 MGHRA, CDR2 YSYEKL. After removal of 0 bases from V and 2 bases from J, the junction contained 11 bases not matched to a gene. CDR3 size: 18 residues. CDR3 DNA sequence: TGCGCCAGCAGCCAAGAATGGACAGGGCCAGGGTCGCAAGAGACCCAGTACTTC. It encodes CASSQEWTGPGSQETQYF.

V usage is TRBV19 and J usage is TRBJ1-5; 7 nucleotides match TRBD1. The germline CDR1 and CDR2 sequences are LNHDA and SQIVND (reference sequence). The CDR3 covers 17 residues. Trimming cost V 6 bases and J 0 bases; bases outside gene matches: 11. The CDR3 region is CASRPSGTVNSNQPQHF. The CDR3 nucleotides read TGTGCCAGTAGACCTTCCGGGACAGTTAATAGCAATCAGCCCCAGCATTTT.

V is TRBV4-2 and J is TRBJ2-7, with TRBD2 as a possible D gene (6 bases). Germline loops: CDR1 LGHNA, CDR2 YNFKEQ. The V and J ends lost 3 bases and 1 base respectively, with 13 bases between them. The CDR3 is 15 residues long. CDR3 sequence reads: CASSQEGWGSYEQYF. CDR3 sequence (DNA): TGTGCCAGCAGCCAGGAGGGATGGGGGTCCTACGAGCAGTACTTC.

This clone was observed a single time. This chain connects TRBV7-2 to TRBJ2-5, with 8 bases fitting TRBD2. CDR3 length: 14 residues. J gave up 4 bases and V 5 bases, and 6 bases lay outside the gene matches. Germline values: CDR1 SGHTA, CDR2 FQGNSA. CDR3 region: CASSPTGGGETQYF. Here the CDR3 DNA reads TGTGCCAGCAGCCCGACGGGGGGGGGAGAGACCCAGTACTTC. The full variable domain, completed using reference TRBV7-2 and TRBJ2-5, is GAGVSQSPSNKVTEKGKDVELRCDPISGHTALYWYRQSLGQGLEFLIYFQGNSAPDKSGLPSDRFSAERTGGSVSTLTIQRTQQEDSAVYLCASSPTGGGETQYFGPGTRLLVL.

The chain is built from TRBV7-9 and TRBJ2-3, with 7 bases aligning to TRBD2. The CDR3 totals 16 residues. The germline V gene has CDR1 SEHNR and CDR2 FQNEAQ (reference sequence). After removal of 1 base from V and 2 bases from J, the junction contained 6 bases not matched to a gene. The DNA for the CDR3 is TGTGCCAGCAGCTTAGACTTGTGGGACTACACAGATACGCAGTATTTT. Translation gives CASSLDLWDYTDTQYF.

A few counts support this clone. The chain carries TRBV6-5 and TRBJ1-1; weak D call: TRBD1 (5 bases). The germline gives CDR1 MNHEY, CDR2 SVGAGI. Trimming pared 5 bases from V and 8 bases from J, leaving 15 bases between. The CDR3 extends over 13 amino acids. CDR3 protein: CASSPTGFVEAFF. The CDR3 nucleotides read TGTGCCAGCAGTCCTACAGGATTCGTCGAAGCTTTCTTT.

The chain links TRBV9 to TRBJ2-1; D gene ambiguous. V was shortened by 2 bases and J by 3 bases, with 6 bases between the two germline ends. The CDR3 consists of 13 residues. The germline V gene has CDR1 SGDLS and CDR2 YYNGEE. DNA of the CDR3: TGTGCCAGCAGCGTCGCGGTCTACAATGAGCAGTTCTTC. The encoded protein is CASSVAVYNEQFF.

J is TRBJ1-4 and V is TRBV11-2; TRBD1 matches at 8 bases. Germline lookup yields CDR1 SGHAT and CDR2 FQNNGV. Trimming removed 5 bases from V and 7 bases from J; junction bases left unmatched: 12. The CDR3 consists of 16 residues. The CDR3 DNA reads as TGTGCCAGCAGCCGGGGGGGCGGACAGGGACGTGAAAAACTGTTTTTT. It is translated as CASSRGGGQGREKLFF.

The J gene is TRBJ1-1, the V gene TRBV7-9; perhaps TRBD1 as D (5 bases). The CDR3 spans 13 residues. Germline assignment: CDR1 SEHNR and CDR2 FQNEAQ (reference sequence). The germline V and J ends were trimmed by 1 base and 10 bases, with 13 bases remaining between them. In DNA form, the CDR3 reads TGTGCCAGCAGCTTAGGCAGGGATGGGGGAGCTTTCTTT. This sequence encodes CASSLGRDGGAFF.

The chain combines TRBV5-1 with TRBJ2-1; D may correspond to TRBD1 or TRBD2 (7 bases each). The CDR3 sequence is 14 residues long. Germline loops: CDR1 SGHRS, CDR2 YFSETQ. V gave up 5 bases and J gave up 5 bases, with 14 bases separating them. Here the CDR3 reads CASREQGTNNEQFF. Written as DNA, the CDR3 is TGCGCCAGCAGGGAACAGGGGACTAACAATGAGCAGTTCTTC. The whole variable domain, remainder taken from reference TRBV5-1 and TRBJ2-1, is KAGVTQTPRYLIKTRGQQVTLSCSPISGHRSVSWYQQTPGQGLQFLFEYFSETQRNKGNFPGRFSGRQFSNSRSEMNVSTLELGDSALYLCASREQGTNNEQFFGPGTRLTVL.

V usage is TRBV5-1 and J usage is TRBJ2-3; D not resolved. V was trimmed by 1 base and J by 3 bases, leaving 12 bases between them. CDR3 length: 15 residues. CDR1 is SGHRS, CDR2 YFSETQ, per germline. The CDR3 sequence is CASSLSTYGTDTQYF. In DNA, the CDR3 is TGCGCCAGCAGCTTGTCAACGTATGGTACAGATACGCAGTATTTT.

The rearrangement links TRBV7-8 to TRBJ2-5, with 7 bases lining up with TRBD1. V lost 5 bases to trimming and J lost 1 base; unmatched junction nucleotides: 4. Germline-derived CDR1 and CDR2 are SGHVS and FQNEAQ. CDR3 length: 14 amino acids. CDR3 region: CASSVRDSQETQYF. Here the CDR3 DNA reads TGTGCCAGCAGCGTTAGGGACAGCCAAGAGACCCAGTACTTC.

A remark on this clone: Within the sample, other DNA sequences also encode this same CDR3. This chain's CDR3 is CASSLGQSYNEQFF. CDR3 coding DNA: TGCGCCAGCAGCTTAGGTCAGTCCTACAATGAGCAGTTCTTC. The rearrangement links TRBV5-1 to TRBJ2-1; the D is unclear. Trimming removed 2 bases from V and 1 base from J, with 7 bases in between. This CDR3 is 14 amino acids long. CDR1 and CDR2 from the germline V gene are SGHRS and YFSETQ.

V is TRBV10-3 and J is TRBJ2-5; D may be TRBD2 (5 bases). Germline assignment: CDR1 ENHRY and CDR2 SYGVKD. CDR3 length equals 13 residues. CDR3 sequence (DNA): TGTGCAACCCTAACGACTACTCAAGAGACCCAGTACTTC. Translating gives CATLTTTQETQYF.

This clone was seen a few times. The rearrangement uses TRBV18 and TRBJ2-1; tentatively, D is TRBD1 or TRBD2 (6 bases each). The germline V and J ends were trimmed by 3 bases and 7 bases, with 13 bases remaining between them. From germline, CDR1 is KGHSH and CDR2 LQKENI. CDR3 size: 14 residues. Written as DNA, the CDR3 is TGTGCCAGCTCACCTTGGCAGGGGACTAATGAGCAGTTCTTC. It yields the protein CASSPWQGTNEQFF.

The chain combines TRBV27 with TRBJ1-3; D is uncertain. CDR3 length equals 13 residues. Germline V gene data show CDR1 as MNHEY and CDR2 as SMNVEV (reference sequence). Trimming took 6 bases from V and 0 from J, leaving 6 bases between them. The CDR3 coding sequence is TGTGCCAGCAGACGGATCTCTGGAAACACCATATATTTT. Protein: CASRRISGNTIYF.

The J gene is TRBJ1-1, the V gene TRBV9; D may be TRBD1 (5 bases). With 6 bases removed from V and 0 bases from J, the gap between germline ends came to 9 bases. The CDR3 totals 13 residues. Germline V lookup: CDR1 SGDLS, CDR2 YYNGEE. CDR3 sequence (DNA): TGTGCCAGCACCAAGACAGTGAACACTGAAGCTTTCTTT. Translated, it gives CASTKTVNTEAFF.

The CDR3 sequence: CASSLVLTDNSPLHF. DNA for the CDR3: TGTGCCAGCAGCTTGGTTCTGACAGATAATTCACCCCTCCACTTT. The V gene is TRBV5-6, the J gene TRBJ1-6; tentatively, D is TRBD1 (5 bases). V shed 0 bases and J shed 5 bases, with 9 bases lying between them. Looked up from germline, CDR1 is SGHDT and CDR2 is YYEEEE. The CDR3 has 15 residues.

This chain connects TRBV5-1 to TRBJ1-3; no clear D gene. The CDR3 sequence is 15 residues long. The germline V gene encodes CDR1 SGHRS and CDR2 YFSETQ. Trimming stripped 4 bases from V and 0 bases from J, with 11 bases between. The CDR3 DNA sequence: TGCGCCAGCAGCGCCGACGGATCCTCTGGAAACACCATATATTTT. It yields the protein CASSADGSSGNTIYF.

The V and J genes are TRBV5-1 and TRBJ2-5, with D unresolved. Trimming shortened V by 7 bases and J by 0 bases, and 13 bases separated the two germline ends. The CDR3 totals 14 residues. Germline V gene data show CDR1 as SGHRS and CDR2 as YFSETQ. CDR3 in amino acids: CASSPLSYQETQYF. Here the CDR3 DNA reads TGCGCCAGCTCCCCCTTATCCTACCAAGAGACCCAGTACTTC.

The CDR3 region has the DNA TGTGCCACCAGCAGACAAACATCCGTAGGGAAGGAGAGTGAAGCTTTCTTT. It translates to CATSRQTSVGKESEAFF. V is TRBV15 and J is TRBJ1-1; no reliable D call. CDR3 length: 17 residues. Trimming left V 2 bases short and J 7 bases short, with 23 bases between. Per the germline V gene, CDR1 is LNHNV and CDR2 is YYDKDF (reference sequence).

V and J are TRBV28 and TRBJ1-6; 11 bases match TRBD1. Per the germline V gene, CDR1 is MDHEN and CDR2 is SYDVKM. CDR3 length: 16 residues. V lost 2 bases and J lost 9; bases outside the gene matches: 6. CDR3 sequence (DNA): TGTGCCAGCAGTTTACCCGGACAGGGGGCAGTTTCACCCCTCCACTTT. Protein: CASSLPGQGAVSPLHF.

V gene TRBV6-5 combines with J gene TRBJ2-2; 8 bases line up with TRBD1. Losses at the gene ends were 6 bases for V and 4 bases for J; bases not matched to a gene: 7. This CDR3 spans 15 amino acids. The germline V gene encodes CDR1 MNHEY and CDR2 SVGAGI. CDR3 in amino acids: CASSPPRGPTGELFF. The CDR3 DNA is TGTGCCAGCAGCCCCCCCAGGGGGCCCACCGGGGAGCTGTTTTTT.

The chain couples TRBV28 to TRBJ2-7; D is possibly TRBD2 (5 bases). The CDR3 has 13 residues. V was cut by 7 bases and J by 3 bases, with 13 bases left in between. Germline V gene sequence: CDR1 MDHEN, CDR2 SYDVKM. CDR3 residues: CASTSGNLYEQYF. DNA for the CDR3: TGTGCCAGCACGAGCGGAAACCTCTACGAGCAGTACTTC.